Given below is one T cell receptor (beta chain) in context. The antigen remains undetermined. Profiled with immunoSEQ multiplex PCR; TCRdb holds only in-frame clones, not every one. Among over 10,000 clones, around 80% were seen once, and the ten largest hold around 40%. Between the trimmed V and J ends, which lost 2 bases and 3 bases, there was a span of 10 bases. Germline V gives CDR1 MNHNS, CDR2 SASEGT. This CDR3 has 14 residues. The source of the sample is a study of OX40 agonist ivuxolimab in advanced cancers. Across the whole study: Three patients, one with hepatocellular carcinoma and two with cutaneous melanoma, responded partially. Study conclusions and caveats: Among expanded peripheral T cells, antigen specificity went undetermined. CD4+ and CD8+ T cells in blood underwent clonal expansion by week 6 at 0.1 to 3.0 mg/kg.

The clonotype originates from an adult with an advanced solid tumor such as melanoma, head and neck, liver or kidney cancer. The chain employs TRBV6-1 and TRBJ1-1, with D perhaps matching TRBD1 (5 bases). Source: CD4+ or CD8+ T cells sorted from blood, taken in a trial of the OX40 agonist ivuxolimab. This CDR3 reads CASSERGRYTEAFF. The CDR3 DNA sequence: TGTGCCAGCAGTGAAAGGGGTAGGTACACTGAAGCTTTCTTT.